Below are 17 T cell receptor beta chains sequenced from a single sample in a study of CD8 T cells in ankylosing spondylitis. Via MiXCR, TCRdb re-called the 5' RACE reads, giving one row per CDR3 protein. This table holds 180,000 or so distinct CDR3 sequences, approximately 10% found once. Sequenced material: blood, either unsorted or a sorted T cell fraction (not recorded which). These TCRs come from a male donor with ankylosing spondylitis or in good health (not recorded which).

The chain is built from TRBV2 and TRBJ2-3; D remains unclear. The CDR3 is 15 residues long. V was shortened by 0 bases and J by 6 bases, with 13 bases between the two germline ends. Germline CDR1 and CDR2: SNHLY and FYNNEI. CDR3 in DNA: TGTGCCAGCAGTGAAGCTTATGGCGGAGCGGATACGCAGTATTTT. Translating gives CASSEAYGGADTQYF.

This clonotype has ten or more counts. The chain links TRBV5-1 to TRBJ1-2; D not resolved. The CDR3 runs 13 residues. The germline V gene has CDR1 SGHRS and CDR2 YFSETQ. Trimming removed 6 bases from V and 3 bases from J, with 12 bases in between. CDR3 residues: CASTPSGDYGYTF. The CDR3 coding sequence is TGCGCCAGCACCCCCAGCGGTGACTATGGCTACACCTTC. Full variable domain (missing parts from reference TRBV5-1 and TRBJ1-2): KAGVTQTPRYLIKTRGQQVTLSCSPISGHRSVSWYQQTPGQGLQFLFEYFSETQRNKGNFPGRFSGRQFSNSRSEMNVSTLELGDSALYLCASTPSGDYGYTFGSGTRLTVV.

About this clonotype: A much larger clonotype is one base distant, so this may be a read error. The J gene is TRBJ2-2, the V gene TRBV2; D possibly matches TRBD1 or TRBD2 (6 bases each). Germline V gives CDR1 SNHLY, CDR2 FYNNEI. The length of the CDR3 is 14 residues. CDR3 sequence: CASSGSGVTGGLFF. CDR3 nucleotide sequence: TGTGCCAGCAGTGGCTCAGGGGTCACCGGGGGGCTGTTTTTT.

This clonotype was counted many times. The V and J genes are TRBV12-3 or TRBV12-4 and TRBJ2-1; D unresolved. With 6 bases removed from V and 9 bases from J, the gap between germline ends came to 12 bases. The CDR3 runs 12 residues. The CDR3 loop reads CASRPRMAEQFF. Here the CDR3 DNA reads TGTGCCAGCAGACCCCGTATGGCTGAGCAGTTCTTC.

This clonotype was seen at least ten times. The CDR3 region is CASTSSGGLETQYF. CDR3 DNA sequence: TGCGCCAGCACCTCTTCGGGGGGGCTAGAGACCCAGTACTTC. This chain links TRBV5-1 with TRBJ2-5, with TRBD2 matching over 8 bases. This CDR3 contains 14 residues. In germline, CDR1 is SGHRS, CDR2 YFSETQ. The ends lost 6 bases at V and 4 bases at J; junction bases unmatched: 8.

The chain joins TRBV20-1 to TRBJ2-5; perhaps TRBD2 as D (5 bases). This CDR3 contains 16 residues. CDR1 is DFQATT and CDR2 is SNEGSKA in the germline V gene (reference sequence). The V end lost 2 bases, the J end lost 0 bases, and 16 bases lay between the germline ends. DNA for the CDR3: TGCAGTGCTAGAAAGGGAGTTTTAGGGTACCAAGAGACCCAGTACTTC. It is translated as CSARKGVLGYQETQYF.

This clonotype was counted at least ten times. The chain couples TRBV5-5 to TRBJ2-7, with TRBD1 as a possible D gene (5 bases). CDR3 length: 15 amino acids. Per germline, CDR1 SGHKS and CDR2 YYEKEE (reference sequence). V was cut by 0 bases and J by 5 bases, with 15 bases left in between. Here the CDR3 DNA reads TGTGCCAGCAGCTTGGAATTAGGCCAGGGCCACGAGCAGTACTTC. It yields the protein CASSLELGQGHEQYF.

This clonotype has a count of ten or more. V usage is TRBV28 and J usage is TRBJ2-3; D call uncertain. V was pared by 5 bases and J by 7 bases, with 10 bases between. The germline gives CDR1 MDHEN, CDR2 SYDVKM. The CDR3 sequence is 12 residues long. CDR3 residues: CASSPYTNTQYF. CDR3 bases: TGTGCCAGCAGTCCATATACAAATACGCAGTATTTT. Full variable domain (remainder filled in from reference TRBV28 and TRBJ2-3): DVKVTQSSRYLVKRTGEKVFLECVQDMDHENMFWYRQDPGLGLRLIYFSYDVKMKEKGDIPEGYSVSREKKERFSLILESASTNQTSMYLCASSPYTNTQYFGPGTRLTVL.

J is TRBJ2-6 and V is TRBV18, with D unresolved. The V end lost 6 bases, the J end lost 4 bases, and 7 bases lay between the germline ends. Germline CDR1 and CDR2: KGHSH and LQKENI. CDR3 size: 13 residues. CDR3 in amino acids: CASSTSGANVLTF. In nucleotides, the CDR3 is TGTGCCAGCTCGACGTCGGGGGCCAACGTCCTGACTTTC. Full variable domain (rest looked up from reference TRBV18 and TRBJ2-6): NAGVMQNPRHLVRRRGQEARLRCSPMKGHSHVYWYRQLPEEGLKFMVYLQKENIIDESGMPKERFSAEFPKEGPSILRIQQVVRGDSAAYFCASSTSGANVLTFGAGSRLTVL.

V is TRBV12-3 or TRBV12-4 and J is TRBJ2-3; no clear D gene. Trimming left V 8 bases short and J 0 bases short, with 15 bases between. The CDR3 spans 15 residues. The DNA of the CDR3 is TGTGCCAGCGGAGATAGATTCTCTAGCACAGATACGCAGTATTTT. Translated, it gives CASGDRFSSTDTQYF.

This clonotype was observed a handful of times. V is TRBV6-2 or TRBV6-3 and J is TRBJ1-5; possible D gene TRBD1, 6 bases. Trimming took off 6 bases at V and 0 bases at J, with 9 bases between the two ends. CDR1 and CDR2 (germline): MNHEY, SVGEGT. This CDR3 comprises 14 residues. CDR3 region: CASRGTNSNQPQHF. DNA of the CDR3: TGTGCCAGCAGAGGGACAAATAGCAATCAGCCCCAGCATTTT.

In its sample, this clonotype was seen many times. V is TRBV12-3 or TRBV12-4 and J is TRBJ2-7; TRBD2 matches 9 bases. There are 15 residues in the CDR3. V gave up 3 bases and J gave up 7 bases; unmatched junction bases: 10. CDR3 DNA: TGTGCCAGCAGTTTCGGCGGGAGGGCGGCAAGTGAGCAGTACTTC. Its protein is CASSFGGRAASEQYF.

Remarks on this clonotype: A read error is possible here, since a much larger clone lies one base away. The V call is TRBV25-1, the J call TRBJ1-6; D is ambiguous. The CDR3 extends over 14 amino acids. Trimming took 2 bases from V and 7 from J, leaving 9 bases between them. CDR1 is MGHDK and CDR2 is SYGVNS in the germline V gene. CDR3 coding DNA: TGTGCCAGCAGTGAAAACCCGGCGAATTCACCCCTCCACTTT. Protein product: CASSENPANSPLHF.

As for this clonotype: One end of the junction does not line up with germline, which may come from a read error. The chain uses TRBV29-1 and TRBJ2-4; a weak D match, TRBD1 (7 bases). Per the germline V gene, CDR1 is SQVTM and CDR2 is ANQGSEA. This CDR3 contains 8 residues. The CDR3 reads CSVTRGDF. DNA of the CDR3: TGCAGCGTTACCAGGGGGGACTTC.

This clonotype occurred many times. This rearrangement joins TRBV6-1 to TRBJ2-2; 8 nucleotides line up with TRBD2. Germline CDR1 and CDR2: MNHNS and SASEGT. There are 14 residues in the CDR3. V trimming: 6 bases; J trimming: 5 bases; junction bases outside the gene matches: 5. The CDR3 loop is CASSGGAGTGELFF. Written as DNA, the CDR3 is TGTGCCAGCAGCGGGGGGGCCGGAACCGGGGAGCTGTTTTTT.

The rearrangement links TRBV12-5 to TRBJ1-1; D call uncertain. CDR1 and CDR2 (germline): LGHNT, FRNRAP. The CDR3 consists of 13 residues. V lost 6 bases and J 8 bases, leaving 16 bases between the germline ends. Written as DNA, the CDR3 is TGTGCTAGTGGCCGCACAAAGGCGGCCGAAGCTTTCTTT. This sequence encodes CASGRTKAAEAFF.

The chain is built from TRBV29-1 and TRBJ1-1, with D tentatively TRBD1 (5 bases). V was pared by 8 bases and J by 0 bases, with 13 bases between. CDR1 and CDR2 (germline): SQVTM, ANQGSEA. This CDR3 is built from 13 residues. The DNA for the CDR3 is TGCAGCCTTTTGACAGACGTGAACACTGAAGCTTTCTTT. Translation gives CSLLTDVNTEAFF.